The 17 T cell receptor beta chains presented below share a single source sample, sequenced in a study of identical twins. TCRdb redid the calling of the 5' RACE reads with MiXCR, one entry per CDR3 protein. The repertoire holds 600,000 to 800,000 distinct CDR3 sequences, with approximately 21% as singletons. The data also belong to a second study, concerning T cells expressing NK-cell markers.

Specimen: PBMCs. These receptors were collected from a woman under 30 in good health.

This clonotype was detected only a few times. This sequence joins TRBV10-3 and TRBJ1-4; D unresolved. V shed 5 bases and J shed 0 bases, with 16 bases lying between them. The length of the CDR3 is 17 residues. CDR1 and CDR2 (germline): ENHRY, SYGVKD. The CDR3: CAISTVGYTATNEKLFF. CDR3 coding DNA: TGTGCCATCAGTACCGTCGGGTATACAGCAACTAATGAAAAACTGTTTTTT.

This clonotype occurred a few times. The chain couples TRBV29-1 to TRBJ1-1, with D perhaps matching TRBD1 (6 bases). CDR3 length: 14 amino acids. V lost 7 bases and J 1 base, leaving 16 bases between the germline ends. Germline V gives CDR1 SQVTM, CDR2 ANQGSEA. The CDR3 sequence is CSGRGGPANTEAFF. CDR3 sequence (DNA): TGCAGCGGCCGGGGGGGCCCCGCGAACACTGAAGCTTTCTTT.

This clonotype was found a few times. The CDR3 here is CASSASTGPFSTDTQYF. The CDR3, as DNA: TGTGCCAGCAGCGCCTCGACAGGGCCATTTAGCACAGATACGCAGTATTTT. This rearrangement joins TRBV7-2 to TRBJ2-3; 7 positions match TRBD1. The CDR3 totals 17 residues. V gave up 5 bases and J gave up 0 bases; unmatched junction bases: 11. Per the germline V gene, CDR1 is SGHTA and CDR2 is FQGNSA.

In its sample, this clonotype was seen a few times. The chain uses TRBV6-1 and TRBJ1-2; possibly TRBD1 for D (6 bases). Germline assignment: CDR1 MNHNS and CDR2 SASEGT. V was shortened by 5 bases and J by 5 bases, with 18 bases between the two germline ends. CDR3 length: 15 amino acids. The CDR3 DNA reads as TGTGCCAGCAGTAAAAATCCGGGACAAAGTTATGGCTACACCTTC. Its protein is CASSKNPGQSYGYTF.

V usage is TRBV20-1 and J usage is TRBJ1-1; D perhaps matches TRBD1 (5 bases). Germline CDR1 and CDR2: DFQATT and SNEGSKA (reference sequence). CDR3 length: 13 residues. Trimming left V 6 bases short and J 1 base short, with 12 bases between. The CDR3, as DNA: TGCAGTGCCCGCAACAGGAAGAACACTGAAGCTTTCTTT. Translated: CSARNRKNTEAFF.

This chain joins TRBV4-2 and TRBJ1-2, with 9 bases aligning to TRBD1. Losses at the gene ends were 1 base for V and 0 bases for J; bases not matched to a gene: 6. This CDR3 comprises 17 residues. Germline-derived CDR1 and CDR2 are LGHNA and YNFKEQ. The CDR3 loop is CASSQVGTGSPNYGYTF. In DNA, the CDR3 is TGTGCCAGCAGCCAAGTCGGGACAGGGAGCCCTAACTATGGCTACACCTTC.

This clonotype was picked up many times. The chain links TRBV6-1 to TRBJ2-3, with 8 nucleotides matching TRBD2. This CDR3 contains 15 residues. V lost 6 bases, J lost 2 bases, and 7 bases stayed unmatched. Per germline, CDR1 MNHNS and CDR2 SASEGT. The CDR3 here is CASSVSGENTDTQYF. CDR3 sequence (DNA): TGTGCCAGCAGCGTTAGCGGGGAGAACACAGATACGCAGTATTTT.

V usage is TRBV20-1 and J usage is TRBJ1-5; D may be TRBD1 (5 bases). V was pared by 5 bases and J by 8 bases, with 19 bases between. CDR1 is DFQATT and CDR2 is SNEGSKA in the germline V gene (reference sequence). The CDR3 loop spans 14 amino acids. The CDR3 DNA follows: TGCAGTGCTGGTGGGGACGGAGTGTTGGAGCCCCAGCATTTT. Translation gives CSAGGDGVLEPQHF.

This clonotype was found a few times. This chain joins TRBV5-6 and TRBJ2-1; D not resolved. Trimming took off 1 base at V and 2 bases at J, with 22 bases between the two ends. CDR1 SGHDT and CDR2 YYEEEE come from the germline V gene. The CDR3 runs to 19 residues. CDR3 protein: CASSLWPPFLLRPYNEQFF. The DNA of the CDR3 is TGTGCCAGCAGCTTGTGGCCACCATTCCTCTTAAGACCCTACAATGAGCAGTTCTTC.

In its sample, this clonotype was seen many times. The rearrangement joins TRBV7-8 to TRBJ2-1; 7 positions agree with TRBD1. CDR1 is SGHVS and CDR2 is FQNEAQ in the germline V gene. The junction had 14 bases not matched to a gene; V was cut back by 2 bases and J by 4 bases. This CDR3 contains 18 residues. CDR3 sequence (DNA): TGTGCCAGCAGCTTACCGATTAAGACAGGGCCCCCTTACAATGAGCAGTTCTTC. Its translation is CASSLPIKTGPPYNEQFF. Complete variable domain (other parts from reference TRBV7-8 and TRBJ2-1): GAGVSQSPRYKVAKRGQDVALRCDPISGHVSLFWYQQALGQGPEFLTYFQNEAQLDKSGLPSDRFFAERPEGSVSTLKIQRTQQEDSAVYLCASSLPIKTGPPYNEQFFGPGTRLTVL.

This clonotype was found a few times. The chain links TRBV10-3 to TRBJ1-1; D gene unclear. The V end lost 2 bases, the J end lost 3 bases, and 7 bases lay between the germline ends. CDR1 and CDR2 from the germline V gene are ENHRY and SYGVKD. The CDR3 contains 13 residues. The CDR3: CAISEQAYTEAFF. For the CDR3, the DNA is TGTGCCATCAGTGAGCAGGCATACACTGAAGCTTTCTTT.

The chain uses TRBV5-1 and TRBJ1-1; a possible D gene is TRBD1 (5 bases). V lost 2 bases and J 8 bases, leaving 13 bases between the germline ends. Per the germline V gene, CDR1 is SGHRS and CDR2 is YFSETQ. The length of the CDR3 is 13 residues. The CDR3 sequence is CASSFESGTEAFF. The CDR3 DNA sequence: TGCGCCAGCAGCTTCGAATCCGGGACCGAAGCTTTCTTT.

The J gene is TRBJ2-3, the V gene TRBV11-2, with TRBD1 matching 7 bases. Germline V gene lookup returns CDR1 SGHAT and CDR2 FQNNGV. Trimming removed 4 bases from V and 0 bases from J; junction bases left unmatched: 10. CDR3 size: 17 residues. The CDR3 loop is CASSSLRGQPSTDTQYF. The CDR3 nucleotides read TGTGCCAGCAGCTCCCTTCGGGGACAGCCTAGCACAGATACGCAGTATTTT.

This clonotype was seen a few times. V and J are TRBV5-1 and TRBJ1-4, with 9 bases aligning to TRBD1. The junction had 5 bases not matched to a gene; V was cut back by 3 bases and J by 8 bases. Germline lookup yields CDR1 SGHRS and CDR2 YFSETQ. CDR3 length: 14 amino acids. The CDR3 sequence is CASSYRGLEEKLFF. Here the CDR3 DNA reads TGCGCCAGCAGCTACAGGGGGCTAGAGGAAAAACTGTTTTTT.

The CDR3 DNA follows: TGCAGTGCTAGGGACCTACTCAACACCGGGGAGCTGTTTTTT. Translated: CSARDLLNTGELFF. The gene calls are TRBV20-1 and TRBJ2-2, with unresolved D. The CDR3 is 14 residues long. Germline loops: CDR1 DFQATT, CDR2 SNEGSKA (reference sequence). Trimming cost V 3 bases and J 2 bases, with 10 bases left between them.

This clonotype was seen many times. This chain connects TRBV27 to TRBJ1-1, with D perhaps matching TRBD1 (6 bases). With 2 bases removed from V and 5 bases from J, the gap between germline ends came to 15 bases. This CDR3 comprises 15 residues. Germline V gene lookup returns CDR1 MNHEY and CDR2 SMNVEV (reference sequence). In DNA, the CDR3 is TGTGCCAGCAGTTTAACCGGGGGCGGAGGGACTGAAGCTTTCTTT. Amino acid sequence: CASSLTGGGGTEAFF.

This chain connects TRBV12-3 or TRBV12-4 to TRBJ2-7, with D possibly being TRBD1 (7 bases). The CDR3 loop spans 14 amino acids. Trimming removed 8 bases at V and 3 bases at J, with 17 bases between. In DNA, the CDR3 is TGTGCCAGCGGATATCAGGGGGGAAACTACGAGCAGTACTTC. It translates to CASGYQGGNYEQYF.